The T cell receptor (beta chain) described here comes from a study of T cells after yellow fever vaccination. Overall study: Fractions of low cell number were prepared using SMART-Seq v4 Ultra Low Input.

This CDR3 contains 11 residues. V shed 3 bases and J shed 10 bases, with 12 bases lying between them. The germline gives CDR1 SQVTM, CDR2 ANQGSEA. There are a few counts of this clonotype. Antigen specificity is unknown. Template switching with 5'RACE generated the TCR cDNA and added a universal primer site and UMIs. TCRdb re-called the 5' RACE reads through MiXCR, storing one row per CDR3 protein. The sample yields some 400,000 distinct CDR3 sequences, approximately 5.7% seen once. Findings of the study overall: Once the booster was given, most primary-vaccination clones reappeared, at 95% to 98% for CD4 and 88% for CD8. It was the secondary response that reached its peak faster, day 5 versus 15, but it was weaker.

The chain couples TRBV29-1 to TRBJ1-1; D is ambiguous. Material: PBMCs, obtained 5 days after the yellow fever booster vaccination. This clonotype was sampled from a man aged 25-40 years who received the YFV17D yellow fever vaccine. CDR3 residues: CSVDGGIGAFF. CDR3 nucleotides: TGCAGCGTTGATGGAGGGATTGGAGCTTTCTTT.